The T cell receptor (beta chain) under discussion was sequenced for a study of cytomegalovirus exposure and HLA in healthy donors. The V gene's germline CDR1 is MNHNY and CDR2 SVGAGI (reference sequence). Trimming cost V 6 bases and J 5 bases; bases outside gene matches: 8. The CDR3 is made up of 15 amino acids. PCR involved 60 Vbeta and 13 Jbeta primers. Generated by immunoSEQ multiplex PCR, the TCRdb table keeps only in-frame clones and is missing some. This sample has 100,000 to 150,000 clones, with about 80% found just once. The receptor comes from a man in his thirties or forties in good health and CMV-seropositive. Sequencing was done on a sample of PBMCs. The rearrangement uses TRBV6-6 and TRBJ1-5; 9 bases map to TRBD1. The CDR3 DNA is TGTGCCAGCAGGGGTGGGACAGGGTGGGATCAGCCCCAGCATTTT. Translation: CASRGGTGWDQPQHF.